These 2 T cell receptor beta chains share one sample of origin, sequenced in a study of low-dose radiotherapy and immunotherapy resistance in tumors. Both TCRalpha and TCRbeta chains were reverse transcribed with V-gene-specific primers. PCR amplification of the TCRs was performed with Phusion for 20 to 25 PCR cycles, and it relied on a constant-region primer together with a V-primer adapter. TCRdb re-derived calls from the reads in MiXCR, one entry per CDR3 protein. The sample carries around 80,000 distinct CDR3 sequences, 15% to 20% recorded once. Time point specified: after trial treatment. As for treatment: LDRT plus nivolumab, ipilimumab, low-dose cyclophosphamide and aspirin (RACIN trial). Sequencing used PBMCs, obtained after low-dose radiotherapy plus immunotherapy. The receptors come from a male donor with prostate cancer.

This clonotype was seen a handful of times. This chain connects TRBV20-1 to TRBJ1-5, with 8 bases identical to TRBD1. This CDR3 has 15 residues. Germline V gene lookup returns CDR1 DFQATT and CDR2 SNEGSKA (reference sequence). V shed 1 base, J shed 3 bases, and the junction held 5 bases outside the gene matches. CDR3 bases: TGCAGTGCTAGAGGGACGGACAGGGTCAATCAGCCCCAGCATTTT. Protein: CSARGTDRVNQPQHF.

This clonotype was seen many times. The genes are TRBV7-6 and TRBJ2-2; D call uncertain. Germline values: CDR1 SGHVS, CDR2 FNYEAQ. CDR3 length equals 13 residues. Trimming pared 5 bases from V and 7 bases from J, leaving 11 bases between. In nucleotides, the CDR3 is TGTGCCAGCAGCCCAAGAGAGCACGGGGAGCTGTTTTTT. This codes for CASSPREHGELFF. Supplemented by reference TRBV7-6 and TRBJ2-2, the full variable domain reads GAGVSQSPRYKVTKRGQDVALRCDPISGHVSLYWYRQALGQGPEFLTYFNYEAQQDKSGLPNDRFSAERPEGSISTLTIQRTEQRDSAMYRCASSPREHGELFFGEGSRLTVL.